The 9 T cell receptor beta chains presented below share a single source sample, sequenced in a study of CD8 T cells in ankylosing spondylitis (dated by TCRdb to 2017 to 2019). The library relied on 5' RACE. TCRdb shows the sequencer as Illumina HiSeq 2500. TCRdb handled the public reads itself, with Q25 trimming in fastp and clone calling in MiXCR, and kept productive beta chains. Every entry covers one CDR3 protein and lists the most common genes and DNA from its rows. Present in this sample are about 160,000 distinct CDR3 sequences, around 8.9% of which were seen just once. The ten largest clones take up over 12% of the sample. Sequencing was performed on blood, either unsorted or a sorted T cell fraction (not recorded which). These TCRs come from a female donor with ankylosing spondylitis or in good health (not recorded which).

The chain couples TRBV30 to TRBJ2-3; the D is unclear. The CDR3 sequence is 13 residues long. The V gene lost 2 bases and the J gene lost 4 bases, with 10 bases spanning the gap. From germline, CDR1 is GTSNPN and CDR2 SVGIG (reference sequence). CDR3 bases: TGTGCCTGGAGTCTCCTATACTCAGATACGCAGTATTTT. Translated, it gives CAWSLLYSDTQYF.

The chain joins TRBV7-2 to TRBJ2-7, with unresolved D. The CDR3 runs 15 residues. Germline V gives CDR1 SGHTA, CDR2 FQGNSA. The germline V and J ends were trimmed by 2 bases and 3 bases, with 14 bases remaining between them. The CDR3 spells CASSLTVTVGYEQYF. For the CDR3, the DNA is TGTGCCAGCAGCTTAACGGTAACGGTCGGCTACGAGCAGTACTTC.

Concerning this clonotype itself: At one boundary the junction diverges from the germline segment, which might be a read error. The V call is TRBV7-9, the J call TRBJ2-2; 9 positions match TRBD2. In germline, CDR1 is SEHNR, CDR2 FQNEAQ (reference sequence). The CDR3 covers 14 residues. In DNA form, the CDR3 reads TGTGCCAGCAGGTTAGCGGGGGAGACCGGGGAGCTGTTTTTT. Protein: CASRLAGETGELFF. Full variable domain (outside the CDR3, taken from reference TRBV7-9 and TRBJ2-2): DTGVSQNPRHKITKRGQNVTFRCDPISEHNRLYWYRQTLGQGPEFLTYFQNEAQLEKSRLLSDRFSAERPKGSFSTLEIQRTEQGDSAMYLCASRLAGETGELFFGEGSRLTVL.

At least ten counts were recorded for this clonotype. The genes are TRBV9 and TRBJ1-5, with 8 positions matching TRBD1. CDR1 and CDR2 from the germline V gene are SGDLS and YYNGEE. The CDR3 extends over 14 amino acids. The V segment lost 2 bases and the J segment 5 bases; nucleotides outside the gene matches: 3. CDR3 in DNA: TGTGCCAGCAGCGTTGCAGGGGGCCATCAGCCCCAGCATTTT. This gives the protein CASSVAGGHQPQHF.

This chain uses TRBV15 with TRBJ1-5; possible D gene TRBD1, 5 bases. The germline gives CDR1 LNHNV, CDR2 YYDKDF (reference sequence). Trimming took 5 bases from V and 7 from J, leaving 9 bases between them. The CDR3 is made up of 12 amino acids. Here the CDR3 DNA reads TGTGCCACCAGCCGAAACAGGCAGCCCCAGCATTTT. This gives the protein CATSRNRQPQHF.

The sample holds a few counts of this clonotype. This CDR3 reads CAWLQGNEQYF. CDR3 nucleotide sequence: TGTGCCTGGCTTCAGGGTAACGAGCAGTACTTC. This sequence joins TRBV30 and TRBJ2-7; D may be TRBD1 (5 bases). The CDR3 sequence is 11 residues long. CDR1 is GTSNPN and CDR2 is SVGIG in the germline V gene (reference sequence). The V end was cut by 5 bases, the J end by 5 bases, with 10 bases between. Looking up the rest from reference TRBV30 and TRBJ2-7 gives the full variable domain: SQTIHQWPATLVQPVGSPLSLECTVEGTSNPNLYWYRQAAGRGLQLLFYSVGIGQISSEVPQNLSASRPQDRQFILSSKKLLLSDSGFYLCAWLQGNEQYFGPGTRLTVT.

Turning to this clonotype: At one end the junction does not follow the germline gene, possibly because of a read error. J is TRBJ1-1 and V is TRBV7-2; 7 bases agree with TRBD1. Germline loops: CDR1 SGHTA, CDR2 FQGNSA. The CDR3 covers 15 residues. CDR3 region: CASSQWTGGQTEVFF. CDR3 in DNA: TGTGCCAGCAGCCAGTGGACAGGTGGGCAGACTGAAGTTTTCTTT. Drawing the rest from reference TRBV7-2 and TRBJ1-1, the complete variable domain is GAGVSQSPSNKVTEKGKDVELRCDPISGHTALYWYRQSLGQGLEFLIYFQGNSAPDKSGLPSDRFSAERTGGSVSTLTIQRTQQEDSAVYLCASSQWTGGQTEVFFGQGTRLTVV.

The CDR3 loop reads CASSSRTGPDEKLFF. The CDR3 nucleotides are TGTGCCAGCAGCTCAAGGACAGGGCCGGACGAAAAACTGTTTTTT. The V gene is TRBV7-3, the J gene TRBJ1-4; 8 bases are shared with TRBD1. Germline CDR1 SGHTA, CDR2 FQGTGA. This CDR3 has 15 amino acids. With V trimmed by 4 bases and J by 8 bases, 9 bases remained unmatched.

This clonotype appeared many times. The chain is built from TRBV7-3 and TRBJ2-1, with 8 bases identical to TRBD2. Losses at the gene ends were 0 bases for V and 2 bases for J; bases not matched to a gene: 3. From germline, CDR1 is SGHTA and CDR2 FQGTGA. The CDR3 is 16 amino acids. In DNA form, the CDR3 reads TGTGCCAGCAGCTTAACTGGCGGGAGGACCTACAATGAGCAGTTCTTC. This gives the protein CASSLTGGRTYNEQFF.